One and the same sample provided the 13 T cell receptor beta chains below, sequenced in a study of post-analysis software for immune sequencing data. General study results and limits: Elevated frequency relative to controls characterized roughly 5 TRBV segments in patients, TRBV5-6, TRBV5-1 and TRBV20-1 among them.

Built from TCR beta cDNA, the libraries had unique molecular identifiers in them. TCRdb called the PCR reads again in MiXCR, with one record for every CDR3 protein. The sample records 650,000 to 900,000 distinct CDR3 sequences, 46% being singletons. Antigens for these TCRs are unknown. The sequenced material came from blood. All receptors come from a girl aged 5 to 17 with multiple sclerosis.

J is TRBJ1-2 and V is TRBV12-3 or TRBV12-4; D is possibly TRBD1 (5 bases). The CDR3 runs 15 residues. V was cut by 6 bases and J by 5 bases, with 19 bases left in between. DNA for the CDR3: TGTGCCAGCAGCGAGCGGGGACGGACGATTTATGGCTACACCTTC. Translation gives CASSERGRTIYGYTF.

This clonotype was counted a few times. This chain links TRBV13 with TRBJ2-7; D is ambiguous. Germline V gives CDR1 PRHDT, CDR2 FYEKMQ (reference sequence). V lost 4 bases to trimming and J lost 0 bases, with 19 bases between them. CDR3 length equals 17 residues. CDR3 sequence: CASSSTDGRMSSYEQYF. The CDR3 DNA is TGTGCCAGCAGCTCCACCGACGGCAGGATGAGCTCCTACGAGCAGTACTTC.

The rearrangement uses TRBV5-5 and TRBJ2-4; D is uncertain. The J call is in doubt because the DNA end fits TRBJ2-7 better. The CDR3 totals 17 residues. CDR1 is SGHKS, CDR2 YYEKEE, per germline (reference sequence). CDR3 amino acids: CASSLKRGQGLVSEQYF. DNA of the CDR3: TGTGCCAGCAGCCTAAAGCGCGGTCAAGGCTTGGTGTCCGAGCAGTACTTC.

As concerns this clonotype: At one boundary the junction diverges from the germline segment, which might be a read error. The chain is built from TRBV6-5 and TRBJ2-7; 8 nucleotides line up with TRBD1. The DNA end lines up better with TRBJ2-5; the J call may be wrong. This CDR3 comprises 13 residues. Looked up from germline, CDR1 is MNHEY and CDR2 is SVGAGI. The DNA for the CDR3 is TGTACCAGCAGACAGGGGATCCTAGAGACCCAGTACTTC. Amino acids: CTSRQGILETQYF.

This clonotype was recorded a few times. CDR3: CSAPKTGNIQYF. As DNA, the CDR3 is TGCAGTGCCCCAAAGACTGGAAACATTCAGTACTTC. The V call is TRBV20-1, the J call TRBJ2-4, with D unresolved. Germline V gives CDR1 DFQATT, CDR2 SNEGSKA (reference sequence). This CDR3 contains 12 residues. Trimming shortened V by 6 bases and J by 6 bases, and 12 bases separated the two germline ends.

The chain carries TRBV10-3 and TRBJ2-5; weak D call: TRBD2 (6 bases). The J call may be wrong; the DNA end is better matched by TRBJ2-7. Germline CDR1 and CDR2: ENHRY and SYGVKD. This CDR3 has 15 amino acids. CDR3 region: CAISPMEGISYEQYF. CDR3 DNA: TGTGCCATCAGCCCCATGGAGGGGATCTCCTACGAGCAGTACTTC.

This chain joins TRBV4-3 and TRBJ2-7; 8 positions match TRBD2. This CDR3 has 15 amino acids. Per germline, CDR1 LGHNA and CDR2 YSLEER. The ends lost 3 bases at V and 2 bases at J; junction bases unmatched: 6. The CDR3 nucleotides read TGCGCCAGCAGCCAGGGAGTAGCGGGACCCTACGAGCAGTACTTC. It is translated as CASSQGVAGPYEQYF.

The chain uses TRBV6-5 and TRBJ1-1; D call uncertain. V lost 6 bases and J 0 bases, leaving 17 bases between the germline ends. Germline V CDR1 and CDR2: MNHEY, SVGAGI. This CDR3 is built from 16 residues. CDR3 bases: TGTGCCAGCAGCCACCCCGGGCCGGGGTTGAACACTGAAGCTTTCTTT. Translating gives CASSHPGPGLNTEAFF.

This clonotype was counted between two and nine times. J is TRBJ2-5 and V is TRBV20-1; D not resolved. The V gene's germline CDR1 is DFQATT and CDR2 SNEGSKA (reference sequence). The length of the CDR3 is 13 residues. V was shortened by 4 bases and J by 5 bases, with 14 bases between the two germline ends. In nucleotides, the CDR3 is TGCAGTGCTACCCGGACGCTCGCGGAGACCCAGTACTTC. Translating it yields CSATRTLAETQYF.

This clonotype appeared a few times. This chain uses TRBV12-3 or TRBV12-4 with TRBJ2-3, with TRBD2 identical over 10 bases. The length of the CDR3 is 18 residues. Losses at the gene ends were 1 base for V and 2 bases for J; bases not matched to a gene: 9. CDR3 coding DNA: TGTGCCAGCAGTTTAGGGCCCCTAGCGGGAGAAGCCACAGATACGCAGTATTTT. Residues: CASSLGPLAGEATDTQYF.

The chain combines TRBV27 with TRBJ1-2, with 7 bases aligning to TRBD1. Germline loops: CDR1 MNHEY, CDR2 SMNVEV (reference sequence). V gave up 2 bases and J gave up 4 bases; unmatched junction bases: 7. The CDR3 spans 15 residues. The CDR3 region has the DNA TGTGCCAGCAGTTTAGAGGGGGCGGGGATCTATGGCTACACCTTC. Its translation is CASSLEGAGIYGYTF.

The chain joins TRBV6-6 to TRBJ2-4; D not certain. The tail of the sequence fits TRBJ2-7 better, so the J call may be wrong. The CDR3 spans 13 residues. The germline V gene has CDR1 MNHNY and CDR2 SVGAGI (reference sequence). The CDR3 protein is CASSYLQNYEQYF. The DNA for the CDR3 is TGTGCCAGCAGTTACCTCCAAAACTACGAGCAGTACTTC.

The genes are TRBV4-3 and TRBJ2-5; possibly TRBD1 for D (7 bases). CDR3 length: 16 amino acids. Germline V gene sequence: CDR1 LGHNA, CDR2 YSLEER. The V end was cut by 0 bases, the J end by 2 bases, with 13 bases between. In DNA, the CDR3 is TGCGCCAGCAGCCAAGATTACAGGGGAGGTCAAGAGACCCAGTACTTC. The encoded protein is CASSQDYRGGQETQYF.